This TCR beta chain emerged from a study of T cell responses to AZD1222 COVID-19 vaccine. Overall study results and limits: Repertoires were obtained solely post-peak T cell response. Clonal diversity may have been underestimated, and the donors were mostly white British, with more females than males. Dominant CD4 TCR responses targeted spike regions 160-218 and 743-854.

Points on this clone: As yet, its antigen is unknown.

The protocol was immunoSEQ multiplex PCR, while the TCRdb copy is restricted to in-frame clones and leaves out a portion. The table shows about 60,000 clones, with 84% occurring only once. Sequences were derived from peripheral blood, sampled on day 0 of AZD1222 vaccination. The TCR comes from an adult in good health.

CDR3 protein: CSASKRISSYEQYF. CDR3 DNA sequence: TGCAGTGCCAGTAAACGGATTAGCTCCTACGAGCAGTACTTC. The V call is TRBV20-1, the J call TRBJ2-7; D remains ambiguous. The length of the CDR3 is 14 residues. V shed 6 bases and J shed 0 bases, with 15 bases lying between them. From germline, CDR1 is DFQATT and CDR2 SNEGSKA (reference sequence).